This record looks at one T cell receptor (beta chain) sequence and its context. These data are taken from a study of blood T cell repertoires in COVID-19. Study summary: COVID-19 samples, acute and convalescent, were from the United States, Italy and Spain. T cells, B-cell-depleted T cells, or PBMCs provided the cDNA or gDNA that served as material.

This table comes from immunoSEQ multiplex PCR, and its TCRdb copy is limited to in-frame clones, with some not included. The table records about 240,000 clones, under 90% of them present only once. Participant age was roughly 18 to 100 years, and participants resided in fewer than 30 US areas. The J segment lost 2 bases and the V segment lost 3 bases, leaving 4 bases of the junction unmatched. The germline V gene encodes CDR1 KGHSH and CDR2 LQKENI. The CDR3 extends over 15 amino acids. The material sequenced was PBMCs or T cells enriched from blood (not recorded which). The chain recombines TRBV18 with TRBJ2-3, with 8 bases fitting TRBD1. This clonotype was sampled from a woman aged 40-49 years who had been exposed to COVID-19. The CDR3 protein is CASSPGQATTDTQYF. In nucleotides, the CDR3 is TGTGCCAGCTCACCGGGACAGGCAACCACAGATACGCAGTATTTT.